The 11 T cell receptor beta chains given below trace back to one sample, sequenced in a study of blood T cell repertoires in COVID-19. The table came from immunoSEQ multiplex PCR; TCRdb's copy has only in-frame clones and leaves some out. Found here are 150,000 to 200,000 clones, around 87% of them singletons; the top ten hold about 22%. The sequencing sample was made of PBMCs or T cells enriched from blood (not recorded which). The receptor source for this set is a middle-aged woman in a cohort exposed to, infected with or recovered from COVID-19 (not recorded which).

The chain recombines TRBV4-1 with TRBJ2-4; 9 bases are shared with TRBD2. This CDR3 is 14 amino acids long. CDR1 MGHRA and CDR2 YSYEKL come from the germline V gene. Trimming cost V 1 base and J 5 bases; bases outside gene matches: 0. CDR3 nucleotides: TGCGCCAGCAGCCAAGGACTAGCGGAAAACATTCAGTACTTC. Protein product: CASSQGLAENIQYF.

The rearrangement links TRBV6-1 to TRBJ1-6; D gene unclear. The V and J ends lost 4 bases and 7 bases respectively, with 5 bases between them. The length of the CDR3 is 12 residues. Germline V gene lookup returns CDR1 MNHNS and CDR2 SASEGT. CDR3 nucleotides: TGTGCCAGCAGTGTTAGCAATTCACCCCTCCACTTT. Residues: CASSVSNSPLHF.

The V call is TRBV9, the J call TRBJ1-1; possibly TRBD1 for D (5 bases). The CDR3 is 14 residues long. V lost 0 bases and J lost 1, with 7 bases in between. CDR1 and CDR2 from the germline V gene are SGDLS and YYNGEE. The CDR3 DNA follows: TGTGCCAGCAGCGTAGGGGGCGAGAACACTGAAGCTTTCTTT. Translating it yields CASSVGGENTEAFF. Looking up the rest from reference TRBV9 and TRBJ1-1 gives the full variable domain: DSGVTQTPKHLITATGQRVTLRCSPRSGDLSVYWYQQSLDQGLQFLIQYYNGEERAKGNILERFSAQQFPDLHSELNLSSLELGDSALYFCASSVGGENTEAFFGQGTRLTVV.

The J gene is TRBJ2-6, the V gene TRBV6-2 or TRBV6-3; D perhaps matches TRBD1 (6 bases). The CDR3 sequence is 18 residues long. CDR1 is MNHEY and CDR2 is SVGEGT in the germline V gene. Between the trimmed V and J ends, which lost 4 bases and 0 bases, there was a span of 16 bases. CDR3 in DNA: TGTGCCAGCAGTTGGGGAACAGGGCCAGACTCTGGGGCCAACGTCCTGACTTTC. The encoded protein is CASSWGTGPDSGANVLTF.

The chain uses TRBV10-3 and TRBJ2-5; 10 bases map to TRBD2. The CDR3 has 14 residues. Germline CDR1 is ENHRY and CDR2 is SYGVKD. V lost 6 bases and J lost 4; bases outside the gene matches: 5. CDR3 nucleotide sequence: TGTGCCATCAGCTCTAGCGGGGGTCGAGAGACCCAGTACTTC. The encoded protein is CAISSSGGRETQYF.

This clone showed up just once. The rearrangement links TRBV2 to TRBJ1-6; TRBD1 matches 10 bases. Germline CDR1 SNHLY, CDR2 FYNNEI. The CDR3 consists of 14 residues. Trimming took 9 bases from V and 8 from J; bases not matched to a gene: 7. The CDR3, as DNA: TGTGCCAGGAGGGCTGGGACAGGGGATTCACCCCTCCACTTT. Protein sequence: CARRAGTGDSPLHF. The full variable domain, in which reference TRBV2 and TRBJ1-6 provide the parts outside the CDR3, is EPEVTQTPSHQVTQMGQEVILRCVPISNHLYFYWYRQILGQKVEFLVSFYNNEISEKSEIFDDQFSVERPDGSNFTLKIRSTKLEDSAMYFCARRAGTGDSPLHFGNGTRLTVT.

The rearrangement joins TRBV5-1 to TRBJ1-1, with a possible D match to TRBD1 (6 bases). This CDR3 is 17 amino acids long. V was shortened by 4 bases and J by 0 bases, with 19 bases between the two germline ends. Germline V gene data show CDR1 as SGHRS and CDR2 as YFSETQ. CDR3 sequence: CASSPGDKISLNTEAFF. CDR3 in DNA: TGCGCCAGCAGCCCCGGGGACAAAATCTCTTTGAACACTGAAGCTTTCTTT.

This clone was seen a single time. This chain connects TRBV14 to TRBJ2-5; the match to TRBD2 covers 9 bases. CDR3 length: 12 residues. The V gene's germline CDR1 is SGHDN and CDR2 FVKESK. The J segment lost 14 bases and the V segment lost 0 bases, leaving 4 bases of the junction unmatched. Written as DNA, the CDR3 is TGTGCCAGCAGCCAAGAGGCGGGAGGGCCCTACTTC. This encodes CASSQEAGGPYF.

The rearrangement links TRBV15 to TRBJ1-3; D not certain. Germline CDR1 LNHNV, CDR2 YYDKDF (reference sequence). The CDR3 has 15 residues. V was pared by 2 bases and J by 4 bases, with 12 bases between. The CDR3 sequence: CATSRSSLTGNTIYF. The CDR3 region has the DNA TGTGCCACCAGCAGATCCTCCCTAACCGGAAACACCATATATTTT. Variable domain in full (rest from reference TRBV15 and TRBJ1-3): DAMVIQNPRYQVTQFGKPVTLSCSQTLNHNVMYWYQQKSSQAPKLLFHYYDKDFNNEADTPDNFQSRRPNTSFCFLDIRSPGLGDTAMYLCATSRSSLTGNTIYFGEGSWLTVV.

V usage is TRBV5-1 and J usage is TRBJ1-6; TRBD1 matches at 8 bases. The germline gives CDR1 SGHRS, CDR2 YFSETQ. V gave up 0 bases and J gave up 2 bases; unmatched junction bases: 1. The CDR3 is 16 amino acids. The CDR3 DNA follows: TGCGCCAGCAGCTTGGGGACAGGGCCCTATAATTCACCCCTCCACTTT. Protein sequence: CASSLGTGPYNSPLHF.

The chain carries TRBV5-1 and TRBJ2-3; D gene unclear. CDR1 SGHRS and CDR2 YFSETQ come from the germline V gene. Between the trimmed V and J ends, which lost 1 base and 2 bases, there was a span of 8 bases. CDR3 length equals 14 residues. This chain's CDR3 is CASSLLGFTDTQYF. CDR3 DNA: TGCGCCAGCAGCTTGCTCGGTTTCACAGATACGCAGTATTTT.